This TCR beta chain stems from a study of blood T cell repertoires in COVID-19. Background on the study: PBMCs, B-cell-depleted T cells, or T cells provided the cDNA or gDNA that made up the material.

Germline CDR1 and CDR2: MDHEN and SYDVKM. Germline trimming cut 5 bases from V and 7 bases from J; bases unmatched to any gene: 9. This CDR3 spans 14 amino acids. Notes on this clone: This sample includes further DNA sequences coding for the same CDR3.

Generated by immunoSEQ multiplex PCR, the TCRdb table keeps only in-frame clones and is missing some. The sample carries about 240,000 clones, approximately 80% recorded once. The receptor was derived from a woman under 30 with acute or convalescent COVID-19. The sample was peripheral blood. V gene TRBV28 combines with J gene TRBJ1-2, with 8 bases that match TRBD1. In DNA, the CDR3 is TGTGCCAGCAGTCTCTACGGGACAGGACTTGGCTACACCTTC. Translated: CASSLYGTGLGYTF.